The rows below give T cell receptor beta chains drawn from one sample of a study of blood T cell repertoires in COVID-19. Clones were sequenced by immunoSEQ multiplex PCR, and TCRdb holds only the in-frame ones, with some missing. The sample contains about 53,000 clones, just under 80% of which appear only once. Specimen: peripheral blood. The receptors were sampled from a human donor with active or convalescent COVID-19. The donor label of this sample is uncertain. Each CDR3 is given with its conserved first and last residue. Fields, in order: J gene, D gene, clone size, V gene, CDR3 protein, CDR3 DNA. The D gene is left open where the match is weak. A clone size is listed for some rows: how often the clone was seen (once, few, many), or a class if it is expanded.

J gene: TRBJ2-1
D gene: TRBD1
clone size: -
V gene: TRBV11-1
CDR3 protein: CASSFGTGNDKQFF
CDR3 DNA: TGTGCCAGCAGCTTCGGGACAGGGAACGATAAACAGTTCTTC

J gene: TRBJ2-1
D gene: -
clone size: -
V gene: TRBV12-3/TRBV12-4
CDR3 protein: CASSPTSRNEQFF
CDR3 DNA: TGTGCCAGCAGTCCGACTAGTCGCAATGAGCAGTTCTTC

J gene: TRBJ2-7
D gene: -
clone size: -
V gene: TRBV25-1
CDR3 protein: CASRKTESYEQYF
CDR3 DNA: TGTGCCAGCAGAAAGACAGAGTCCTACGAGCAGTACTTC

J gene: TRBJ2-2
D gene: -
clone size: few
V gene: TRBV5-5
CDR3 protein: CASSSRARETGELFF
CDR3 DNA: TGTGCCAGCAGCTCGCGGGCCCGGGAGACCGGGGAGCTGTTTTTT

J gene: TRBJ2-1
D gene: -
clone size: -
V gene: TRBV25-1
CDR3 protein: CASSQYLLGRNEQFF
CDR3 DNA: TGTGCCAGCAGTCAATATTTACTAGGACGGAATGAGCAGTTCTTC

J gene: TRBJ2-1
D gene: -
clone size: once
V gene: TRBV9
CDR3 protein: CASSPEVSHNEQFF
CDR3 DNA: TGTGCCAGCAGCCCTGAGGTCAGCCACAATGAGCAGTTCTTC

J gene: TRBJ2-2
D gene: -
clone size: -
V gene: TRBV19
CDR3 protein: CASSMWGREYTGELFF
CDR3 DNA: TGTGCCAGTAGTATGTGGGGCCGGGAGTACACCGGGGAGCTGTTTTTT

J gene: TRBJ2-5
D gene: -
clone size: -
V gene: TRBV5-4
CDR3 protein: CASSRDSLQETQYF
CDR3 DNA: TGTGCCAGCAGCCGCGACAGCCTCCAAGAGACCCAGTACTTC

J gene: TRBJ1-2
D gene: TRBD1
clone size: once
V gene: TRBV3-1/TRBV3-2
CDR3 protein: CASRDGTGYGYTF
CDR3 DNA: TGTGCCAGCAGGGACGGGACAGGCTATGGCTACACCTTC

J gene: TRBJ2-7
D gene: -
clone size: -
V gene: TRBV28
CDR3 protein: CASIGGGPGVYEQYF
CDR3 DNA: TGTGCCAGCATAGGGGGGGGCCCAGGGGTCTACGAGCAGTACTTC

J gene: TRBJ2-1
D gene: TRBD2
clone size: -
V gene: TRBV7-7
CDR3 protein: CASSLGRVVAGKDEQFF
CDR3 DNA: TGTGCTAGCAGCTTAGGCAGGGTGGTAGCGGGAAAGGATGAGCAGTTCTTC

J gene: TRBJ2-2
D gene: -
clone size: -
V gene: TRBV6-5
CDR3 protein: CASTLDRHTGELFF
CDR3 DNA: TGTGCCAGCACCCTAGACAGACACACCGGGGAGCTGTTTTTT

J gene: TRBJ2-7
D gene: TRBD2
clone size: -
V gene: TRBV28
CDR3 protein: CASSSPGTSGGSYEQYF
CDR3 DNA: TGTGCCAGCAGTTCCCCCGGGACTAGCGGGGGTTCCTACGAGCAGTACTTC

J gene: TRBJ2-1
D gene: TRBD2
clone size: once
V gene: TRBV10-2
CDR3 protein: CATNAPPTGGRDEQFF
CDR3 DNA: TGCGCCACCAACGCCCCCCCCACGGGAGGGCGAGATGAGCAGTTCTTC

J gene: TRBJ2-1
D gene: -
clone size: -
V gene: TRBV24-1
CDR3 protein: CATSDFPPYNEQFF
CDR3 DNA: TGTGCCACCAGTGATTTCCCCCCTTACAATGAGCAGTTCTTC

J gene: TRBJ2-5
D gene: TRBD2
clone size: -
V gene: TRBV5-1
CDR3 protein: CASSLVASGIQETQYF
CDR3 DNA: TGCGCCAGCAGCTTGGTTGCTAGCGGGATCCAAGAGACCCAGTACTTC

J gene: TRBJ2-5
D gene: TRBD1
clone size: -
V gene: TRBV4-1
CDR3 protein: CASSHPTGSGLETQYF
CDR3 DNA: TGCGCCAGCAGCCACCCGACAGGGTCGGGTTTGGAGACCCAGTACTTC

J gene: TRBJ1-1
D gene: -
clone size: -
V gene: TRBV28
CDR3 protein: CASSLGGGPSTEAFF
CDR3 DNA: TGTGCCAGCAGTTTAGGGGGGGGCCCATCCACTGAAGCTTTCTTT

J gene: TRBJ2-3
D gene: TRBD2
clone size: -
V gene: TRBV19
CDR3 protein: CASRTSGPSTDTQYF
CDR3 DNA: TGTGCCAGTAGGACTAGCGGACCTAGCACAGATACGCAGTATTTT

J gene: TRBJ1-2
D gene: TRBD1
clone size: once
V gene: TRBV25-1
CDR3 protein: CASTGTGNYGYTF
CDR3 DNA: TGTGCCAGCACCGGGACAGGGAACTATGGCTACACCTTC

J gene: TRBJ1-5
D gene: TRBD1
clone size: -
V gene: TRBV19
CDR3 protein: CASSMSDRVNQPQHF
CDR3 DNA: TGTGCCAGTAGTATGTCCGACAGGGTAAATCAGCCCCAGCATTTT

J gene: TRBJ2-7
D gene: TRBD1
clone size: -
V gene: TRBV11-1
CDR3 protein: CASSPTTGPAYEQYF
CDR3 DNA: TGTGCCAGCAGCCCAACGACAGGGCCGGCCTACGAGCAGTACTTC

J gene: TRBJ1-1
D gene: TRBD1
clone size: few
V gene: TRBV30
CDR3 protein: CAWSAGTGANTEAFF
CDR3 DNA: TGTGCCTGGAGTGCCGGGACAGGGGCAAACACTGAAGCTTTCTTT

J gene: TRBJ1-6
D gene: TRBD1
clone size: once
V gene: TRBV3-1/TRBV3-2
CDR3 protein: CASSPNRGENSPLHF
CDR3 DNA: TGTGCCAGCAGCCCGAACAGGGGGGAGAATTCACCCCTCCACTTT

J gene: TRBJ2-2
D gene: TRBD2
clone size: -
V gene: TRBV9
CDR3 protein: CASSFGLGGPLEELFF
CDR3 DNA: TGTGCCAGCAGCTTCGGACTAGGAGGGCCGTTGGAGGAGCTGTTTTTT

J gene: TRBJ1-1
D gene: TRBD1
clone size: few
V gene: TRBV5-1
CDR3 protein: CASSPGQGGTEAFF
CDR3 DNA: TGCGCCAGCAGCCCCGGACAGGGAGGCACTGAAGCTTTCTTT

J gene: TRBJ2-2
D gene: TRBD2
clone size: -
V gene: TRBV19
CDR3 protein: CASSIPLAGGRATGELFF
CDR3 DNA: TGTGCCAGTAGTATCCCCTTAGCGGGAGGGCGGGCCACCGGGGAGCTGTTTTTT

J gene: TRBJ2-3
D gene: TRBD1
clone size: -
V gene: TRBV5-1
CDR3 protein: CASSLGTGGTDTQYF
CDR3 DNA: TGCGCCAGCAGCTTGGGGACAGGGGGCACAGATACGCAGTATTTT

J gene: TRBJ2-7
D gene: -
clone size: once
V gene: TRBV30
CDR3 protein: CAWSVTGYEQYF
CDR3 DNA: TGTGCCTGGAGTGTAACCGGCTACGAGCAGTACTTC

J gene: TRBJ2-2
D gene: TRBD2
clone size: -
V gene: TRBV6-5
CDR3 protein: CASGVAGGFPGELFF
CDR3 DNA: TGTGCCAGCGGGGTAGCGGGAGGGTTCCCCGGGGAGCTGTTTTTT

J gene: TRBJ2-7
D gene: -
clone size: -
V gene: TRBV9
CDR3 protein: CASSAWGGSYEQYF
CDR3 DNA: TGTGCCAGCAGCGCCTGGGGAGGCTCCTACGAGCAGTACTTC

J gene: TRBJ2-5
D gene: -
clone size: -
V gene: TRBV5-1
CDR3 protein: CASSRGGQETQYF
CDR3 DNA: TGCGCCAGCAGCAGAGGGGGTCAAGAGACCCAGTACTTC

J gene: TRBJ2-5
D gene: TRBD2
clone size: -
V gene: TRBV2
CDR3 protein: CASETSGETQYF
CDR3 DNA: TGTGCCAGCGAGACTAGCGGAGAGACCCAGTACTTC